This T cell receptor (beta chain) was retrieved from a study of blood T cells in healthy people across ages (dated by TCRdb to between 2014 and 2017). About the investigation overall: In model experiments, template switching captured roughly one uniquely barcoded TCR beta cDNA molecule for every two T cells. The study measured age-related changes in TCR beta repertoire diversity using deep sequencing normalized with unique cDNA molecular identifiers. The donors were divided into four age groups: young (average around 15 years), middle-aged (around 41), aged (approximately 64) and long-lived (about 90). To avoid experimental bias, donors of different ages were randomly spread across the sequencing lanes. Two additional independent replicas of 1 million unique cDNA reads from the same blood draw were analyzed for two donors (one aged 18 to 30 and one aged 80 or older). Study-level results and caveats: Estimates of total diversity from one million sequenced T cells were regarded as lower bounds and underestimates. A strong correlation was found between observed TCR beta diversity and the percentage of naive T cells measured by flow cytometry. The CMV infection status of donors was not known, potentially confounding age-related changes in expanded clonotypes. Compared with the aged group, the long-lived group had more naive CD4+ T cells, fewer expanded clones and increased TCR diversity, suggesting age selection. Because profiling used bulk unsorted PBMCs, naive and antigen-experienced compartments could not be compared conclusively. Observed TCR beta diversity per million T cells fell roughly linearly with age, and a significant reduction was already apparent by age around 40.

Library preparation used 5' RACE. Data came from an Illumina HiSeq 2500. A second PCR of roughly 7 to 11 cycles was performed with a sample-barcoded 5' primer and a J-beta primer mix. Each TCR beta cDNA molecule received a unique molecular identifier from a template-switch 5' adaptor carrying 12 random nucleotides. Each sample yielded at least 2.5 million CDR3-containing paired-end reads. The Mint cDNA synthesis kit, primed by a TRBC-specific oligonucleotide, was used to synthesize first-strand cDNA from all RNA. After uracil-DNA glycosylase treatment, a first 18-cycle PCR used universal primers M1SS and BC2_uni_R on all cDNA. As for the original processing: Each sample was normalized by randomly selecting 1 million high-quality reads, each carrying a distinct molecular identifier. Instead of being binned into consensus sequences, reads that shared molecular identifiers were thrown out. CDR3 identification, clonotype clustering and error correction used MiTCR with a Q25 quality threshold and the strictest error-elimination algorithm. A nonparametric unseen species model with Euler transformation was used to estimate lower-bound total TCR beta diversity. TCRdb reran the public reads through fastp at Q25 and MiXCR, keeping productive beta chains. Each entry merges the rows of one CDR3 protein and shows their most common DNA and genes. TCRdb assigned the V and J calls; the authors' analysis was not used. The sample records 650,000 to 800,000 distinct CDR3 sequences, about 51% of which are singletons. 13% of the sample is held by the ten biggest clonotypes.

Notes on this clonotype: There is no known antigen for this receptor. Qualities for individual bases were not recorded, and no much larger clone is one base off.

CDR1 LGHNA and CDR2 YSLEER were looked up in the germline V gene. V gives up 0 bases and J gives up 2 bases, and the segment between their germline ends measures 8 bases. From the cysteine through the phenylalanine, the CDR3 covers 15 amino acids. The only DNA kept is the CDR3, 45 bases in frame from the first base. The donors were roughly 40 Caucasian individuals from Russia, aged 6 to 90 years, who were systemically healthy. Each donor gave about 9.8 milliliters of peripheral blood, drawn into EDTA-treated Vacutainer tubes. Ficoll-Paque density-gradient centrifugation was used to isolate PBMCs, with at least 7 million per sample. Total RNA, at least 6 micrograms per sample, was extracted from PBMCs with Trizol reagent. Naive CD45RAhigh/CD27high T cell percentages were measured by flow cytometry on a PBMC aliquot from every donor.

The V and J genes are TRBV4-3 and TRBJ1-5; no D gene call is confident. Sequenced input: blood. The receptor was isolated from a woman older than 75 in good health. The nucleotide sequence reads TGCGCCAGCAGCCAAGATTTTAACGGCAATCAGCCCCAGCATTTT. Protein translation: CASSQDFNGNQPQHF.